There are a few counts of the clone carrying this TCR beta chain. Antigen specificity is unknown. This entry is derived from a study of cytomegalovirus exposure and HLA in healthy donors. General study results and limits: Using a false discovery rate of 0.05, a later analysis showed that 15,000 to 20,000 TCR beta sequences were associated with HLA alleles.

V lost 3 bases, J lost 0 bases, and 9 bases lay in between. CDR1 is SQVTM, CDR2 ANQGSEA, per germline. The CDR3 length is 13 residues. The PCR had 60 Vbeta and 13 Jbeta primers. Methods used by the authors: The authors later counted roughly 76 million unique TCR beta chains, some 9.9 million of them shared. Assay used: immunoSEQ multiplex PCR; TCRdb lists only in-frame clones, some missing. From that table come the V and J calls and clone size; the DNA was used to work out D and trimming. The table has about 140,000 clones, nearly 80% seen once. The specimen sequenced was PBMCs. The chain employs TRBV29-1 and TRBJ2-7; no clear D. The receptor was isolated from a male donor in good health and CMV-seronegative. The CDR3, as DNA: TGCAGCGTTGAGAAACGGTCCTCCTACGAGCAGTACTTC. Protein product: CSVEKRSSYEQYF.